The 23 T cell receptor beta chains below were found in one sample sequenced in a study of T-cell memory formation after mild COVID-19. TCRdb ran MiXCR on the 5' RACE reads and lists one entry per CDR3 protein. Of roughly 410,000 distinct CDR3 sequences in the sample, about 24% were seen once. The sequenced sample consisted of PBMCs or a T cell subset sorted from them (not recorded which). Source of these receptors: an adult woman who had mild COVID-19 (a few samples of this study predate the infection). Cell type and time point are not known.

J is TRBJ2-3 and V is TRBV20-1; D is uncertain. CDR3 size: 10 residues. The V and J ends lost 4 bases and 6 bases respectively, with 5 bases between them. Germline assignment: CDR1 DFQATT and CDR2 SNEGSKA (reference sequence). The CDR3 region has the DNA TGCAGTGCTATGGCGGATACGCAGTATTTT. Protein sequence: CSAMADTQYF.

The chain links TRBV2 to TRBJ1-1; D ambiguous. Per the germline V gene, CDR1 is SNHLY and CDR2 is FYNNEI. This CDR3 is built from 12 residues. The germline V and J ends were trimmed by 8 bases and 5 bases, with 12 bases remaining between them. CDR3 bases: TGTGCCAGCGAGGGAACCAAAACTGAAGCTTTCTTT. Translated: CASEGTKTEAFF.

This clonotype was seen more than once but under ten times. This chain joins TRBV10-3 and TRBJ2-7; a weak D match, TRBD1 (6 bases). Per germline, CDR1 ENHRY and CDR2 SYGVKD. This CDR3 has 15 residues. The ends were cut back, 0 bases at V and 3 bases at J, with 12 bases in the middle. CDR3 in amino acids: CAISESGHALYEQYF. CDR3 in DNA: TGTGCCATCAGTGAGTCGGGACACGCTCTCTACGAGCAGTACTTC.

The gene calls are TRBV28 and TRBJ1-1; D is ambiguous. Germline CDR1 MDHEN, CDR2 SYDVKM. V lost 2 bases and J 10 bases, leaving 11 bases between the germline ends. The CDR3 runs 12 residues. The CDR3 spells CASSLMGLAAFF. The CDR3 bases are TGTGCCAGCAGTTTAATGGGGTTGGCAGCTTTCTTT.

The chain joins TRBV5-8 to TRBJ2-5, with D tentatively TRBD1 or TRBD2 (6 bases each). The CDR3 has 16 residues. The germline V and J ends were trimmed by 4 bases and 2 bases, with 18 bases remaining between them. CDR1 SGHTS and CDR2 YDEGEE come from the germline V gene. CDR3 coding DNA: TGTGCCAGCAGCCCCACGGGGGCTAGTAGGCAAGAGACCCAGTACTTC. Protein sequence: CASSPTGASRQETQYF.

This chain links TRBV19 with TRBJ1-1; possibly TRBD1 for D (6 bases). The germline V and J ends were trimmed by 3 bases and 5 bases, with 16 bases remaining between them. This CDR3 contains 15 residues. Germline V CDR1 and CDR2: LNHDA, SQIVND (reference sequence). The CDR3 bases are TGTGCCAGTAGTATCGTCAACAGGGTTCAGACTGAAGCTTTCTTT. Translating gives CASSIVNRVQTEAFF.

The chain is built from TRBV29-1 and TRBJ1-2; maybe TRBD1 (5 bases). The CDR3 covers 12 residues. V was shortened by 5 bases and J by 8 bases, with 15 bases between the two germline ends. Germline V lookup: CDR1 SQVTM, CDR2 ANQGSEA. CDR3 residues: CSVPGVKGGYTF. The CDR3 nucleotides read TGCAGCGTTCCAGGCGTCAAGGGGGGCTACACCTTC. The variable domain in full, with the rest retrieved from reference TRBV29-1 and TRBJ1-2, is SAVISQKPSRDICQRGTSLTIQCQVDSQVTMMFWYRQQPGQSLTLIATANQGSEATYESGFVIDKFPISRPNLTFSTLTVSNMSPEDSSIYLCSVPGVKGGYTFGSGTRLTVV.

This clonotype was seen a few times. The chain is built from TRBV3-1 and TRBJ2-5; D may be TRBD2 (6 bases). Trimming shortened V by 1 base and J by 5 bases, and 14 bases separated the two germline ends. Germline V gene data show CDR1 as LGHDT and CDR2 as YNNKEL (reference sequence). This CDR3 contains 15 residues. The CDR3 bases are TGTGCCAGCAGCCAAGGGACTACCCCGGGGGAGACCCAGTACTTC. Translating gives CASSQGTTPGETQYF.

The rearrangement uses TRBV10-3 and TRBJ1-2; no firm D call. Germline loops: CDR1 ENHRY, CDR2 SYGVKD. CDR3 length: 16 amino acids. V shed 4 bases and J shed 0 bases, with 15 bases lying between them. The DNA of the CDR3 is TGTGCCATCAGTGTACGACCCCTCAACGCTAACTATGGCTACACCTTC. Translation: CAISVRPLNANYGYTF.

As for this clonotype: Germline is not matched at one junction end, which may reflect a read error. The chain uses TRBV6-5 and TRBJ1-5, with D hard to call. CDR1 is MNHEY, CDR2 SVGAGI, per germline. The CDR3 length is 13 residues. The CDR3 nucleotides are TGTGCCAGCAGGCGTGGTCTGGATCAGCCCAAGCATTTT. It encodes CASRRGLDQPKHF.

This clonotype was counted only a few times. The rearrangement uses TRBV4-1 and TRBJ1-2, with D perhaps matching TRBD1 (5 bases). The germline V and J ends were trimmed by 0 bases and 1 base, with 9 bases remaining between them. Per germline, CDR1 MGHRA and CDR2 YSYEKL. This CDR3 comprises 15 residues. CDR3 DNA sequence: TGCGCCAGCAGCCAAGAGGCGACAGTTAACTATGGCTACACCTTC. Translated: CASSQEATVNYGYTF.

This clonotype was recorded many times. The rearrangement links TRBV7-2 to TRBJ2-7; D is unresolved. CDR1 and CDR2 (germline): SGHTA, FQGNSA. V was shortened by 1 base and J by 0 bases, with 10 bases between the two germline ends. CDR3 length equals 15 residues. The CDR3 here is CASSLDSGFSYEQYF. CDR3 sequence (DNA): TGTGCCAGCAGCTTAGATTCAGGCTTCTCCTACGAGCAGTACTTC. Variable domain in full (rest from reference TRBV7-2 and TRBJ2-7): GAGVSQSPSNKVTEKGKDVELRCDPISGHTALYWYRQSLGQGLEFLIYFQGNSAPDKSGLPSDRFSAERTGGSVSTLTIQRTQQEDSAVYLCASSLDSGFSYEQYFGPGTRLTVT.

The CDR3 DNA follows: TGTGCCAGCAGCCTGGACATGAGCACAGATACGCAGTATTTT. Its protein is CASSLDMSTDTQYF. V usage is TRBV12-3 or TRBV12-4 and J usage is TRBJ2-3; TRBD1 might be the D (5 bases). Trimming removed 6 bases at V and 0 bases at J, with 10 bases between. The CDR3 is made up of 14 amino acids.

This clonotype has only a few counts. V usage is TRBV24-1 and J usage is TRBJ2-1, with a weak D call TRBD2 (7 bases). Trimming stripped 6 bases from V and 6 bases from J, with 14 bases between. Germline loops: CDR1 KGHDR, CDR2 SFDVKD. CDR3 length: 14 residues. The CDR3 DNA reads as TGTGCCACCAGTAGGGGGGGGGGCCCCAATGAGCAGTTCTTC. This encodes CATSRGGGPNEQFF.

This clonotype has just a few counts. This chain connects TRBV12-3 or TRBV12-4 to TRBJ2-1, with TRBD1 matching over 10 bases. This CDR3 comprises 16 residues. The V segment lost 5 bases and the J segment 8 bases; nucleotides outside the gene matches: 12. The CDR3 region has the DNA TGTGCCAGCAGTCCTTCCGGGACAGGGGTTCGCGATGAGCAGTTCTTC. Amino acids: CASSPSGTGVRDEQFF.

The CDR3 sequence: CASSFSGRGNNEQFF. The CDR3, as DNA: TGTGCCAGCAGCTTTAGCGGGAGAGGAAACAATGAGCAGTTCTTC. The J gene is TRBJ2-1, the V gene TRBV7-2, with 9 bases lining up with TRBD2. Per the germline V gene, CDR1 is SGHTA and CDR2 is FQGNSA. This CDR3 contains 15 residues. With 3 bases clipped from V and 5 bases from J, the junction kept 5 bases outside the gene matches. The full variable domain, completed using reference TRBV7-2 and TRBJ2-1, is GAGVSQSPSNKVTEKGKDVELRCDPISGHTALYWYRQSLGQGLEFLIYFQGNSAPDKSGLPSDRFSAERTGGSVSTLTIQRTQQEDSAVYLCASSFSGRGNNEQFFGPGTRLTVL.

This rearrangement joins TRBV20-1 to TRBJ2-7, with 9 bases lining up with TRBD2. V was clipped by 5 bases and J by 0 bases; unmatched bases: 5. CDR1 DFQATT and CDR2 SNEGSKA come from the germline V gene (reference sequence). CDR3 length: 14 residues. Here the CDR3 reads CSAELAGRSYEQYF. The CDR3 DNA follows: TGCAGTGCTGAACTAGCGGGTCGCTCCTACGAGCAGTACTTC.

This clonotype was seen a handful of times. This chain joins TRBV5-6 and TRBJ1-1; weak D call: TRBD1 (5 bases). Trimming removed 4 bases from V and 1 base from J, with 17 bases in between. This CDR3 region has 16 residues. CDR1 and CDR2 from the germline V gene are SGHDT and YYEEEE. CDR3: CASSPGTAVANTEAFF. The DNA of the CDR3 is TGTGCCAGCAGCCCGGGGACGGCAGTAGCGAACACTGAAGCTTTCTTT.

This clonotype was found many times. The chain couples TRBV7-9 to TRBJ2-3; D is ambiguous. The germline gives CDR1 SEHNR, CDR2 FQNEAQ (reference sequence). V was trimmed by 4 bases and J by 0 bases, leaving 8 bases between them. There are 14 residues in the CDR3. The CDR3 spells CASSYVSSTDTQYF. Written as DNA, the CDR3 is TGTGCCAGCAGCTATGTCTCTAGCACAGATACGCAGTATTTT.

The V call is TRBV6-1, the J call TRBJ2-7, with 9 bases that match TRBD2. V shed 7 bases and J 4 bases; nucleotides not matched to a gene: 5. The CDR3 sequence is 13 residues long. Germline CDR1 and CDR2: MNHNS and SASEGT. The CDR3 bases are TGTGCCAGCACCGGGACTAGCAATTACGAGCAGTACTTC. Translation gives CASTGTSNYEQYF.

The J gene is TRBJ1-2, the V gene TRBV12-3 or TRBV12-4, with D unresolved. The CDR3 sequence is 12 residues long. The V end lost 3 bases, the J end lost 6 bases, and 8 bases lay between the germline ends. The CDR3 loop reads CASSFLTDGYTF. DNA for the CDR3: TGTGCCAGCAGTTTTTTGACGGATGGCTACACCTTC.

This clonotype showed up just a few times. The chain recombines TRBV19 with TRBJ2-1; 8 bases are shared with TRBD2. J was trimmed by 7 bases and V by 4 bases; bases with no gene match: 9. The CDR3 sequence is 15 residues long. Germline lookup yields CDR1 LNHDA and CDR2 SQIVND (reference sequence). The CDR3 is CASSKLASGWNEQFF. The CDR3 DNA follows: TGTGCCAGTAGTAAATTGGCTAGCGGGTGGAATGAGCAGTTCTTC.

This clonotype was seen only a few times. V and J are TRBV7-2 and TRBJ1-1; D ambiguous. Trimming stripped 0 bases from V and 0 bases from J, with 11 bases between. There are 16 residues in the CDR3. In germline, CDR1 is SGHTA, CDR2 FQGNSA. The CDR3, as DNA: TGTGCCAGCAGCTTAGCGTTGAGACGCCTGAACACTGAAGCTTTCTTT. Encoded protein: CASSLALRRLNTEAFF.